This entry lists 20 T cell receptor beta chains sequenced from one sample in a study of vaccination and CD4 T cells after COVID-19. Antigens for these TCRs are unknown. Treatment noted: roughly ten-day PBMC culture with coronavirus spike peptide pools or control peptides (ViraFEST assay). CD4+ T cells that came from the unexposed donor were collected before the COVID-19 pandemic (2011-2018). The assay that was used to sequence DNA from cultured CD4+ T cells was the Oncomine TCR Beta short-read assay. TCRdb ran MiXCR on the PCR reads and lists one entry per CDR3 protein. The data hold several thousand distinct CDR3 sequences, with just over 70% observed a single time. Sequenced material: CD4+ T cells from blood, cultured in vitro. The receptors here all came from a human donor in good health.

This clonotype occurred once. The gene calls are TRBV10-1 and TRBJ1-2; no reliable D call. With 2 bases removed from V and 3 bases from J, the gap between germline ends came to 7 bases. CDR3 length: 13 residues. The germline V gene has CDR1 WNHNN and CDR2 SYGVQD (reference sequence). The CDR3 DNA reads TGCGCCAGCAGTGAGCACAGCGACTATGGCTACACCTTC. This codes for CASSEHSDYGYTF.

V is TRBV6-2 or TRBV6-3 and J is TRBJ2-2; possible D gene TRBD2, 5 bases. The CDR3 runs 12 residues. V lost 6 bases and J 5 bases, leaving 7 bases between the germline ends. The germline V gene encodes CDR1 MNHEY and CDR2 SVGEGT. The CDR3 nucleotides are TGTGCCAGCAGGGGAGAGACCGGGGAGCTGTTTTTT. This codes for CASRGETGELFF.

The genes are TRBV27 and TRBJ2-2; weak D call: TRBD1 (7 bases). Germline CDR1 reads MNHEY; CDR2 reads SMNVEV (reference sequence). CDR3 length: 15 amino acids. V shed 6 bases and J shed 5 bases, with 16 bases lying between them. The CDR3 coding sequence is TGTGCCAGCAGAATCGCGACAGGGAGGACCGGGGAGCTGTTTTTT. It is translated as CASRIATGRTGELFF.

The CDR3 protein is CASSKVGQGVGNQPQHF. The CDR3 DNA reads TGTGCCAGCAGCAAAGTAGGACAGGGGGTCGGCAATCAGCCCCAGCATTTT. This chain connects TRBV21-1 to TRBJ1-5; the table's TRBD1 call for D was not verified on the DNA. TRBV21-1 is a listed pseudogene. This CDR3 contains 17 residues.

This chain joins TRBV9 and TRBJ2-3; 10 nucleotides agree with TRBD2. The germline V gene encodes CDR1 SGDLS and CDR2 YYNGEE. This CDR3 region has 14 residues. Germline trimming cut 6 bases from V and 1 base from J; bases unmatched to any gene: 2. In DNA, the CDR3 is TGTGCCAGCACCCTAGCGGGAGGCACAGATACGCAGTATTTT. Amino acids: CASTLAGGTDTQYF.

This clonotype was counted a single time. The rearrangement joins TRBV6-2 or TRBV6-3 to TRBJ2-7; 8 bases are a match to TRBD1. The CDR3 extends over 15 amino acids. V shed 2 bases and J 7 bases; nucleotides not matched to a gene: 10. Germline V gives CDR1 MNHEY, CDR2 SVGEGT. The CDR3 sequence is CASSYVAGGAGEQYF. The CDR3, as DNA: TGTGCCAGCAGTTACGTGGCAGGGGGCGCGGGGGAGCAGTACTTC.

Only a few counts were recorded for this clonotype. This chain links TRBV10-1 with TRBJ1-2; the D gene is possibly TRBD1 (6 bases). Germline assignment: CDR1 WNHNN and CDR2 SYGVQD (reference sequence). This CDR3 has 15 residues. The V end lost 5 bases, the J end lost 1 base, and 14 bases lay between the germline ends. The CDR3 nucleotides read TGCGCCAGCAGTAGGTCCCAAGGGGGTAACTATGGCTACACCTTC. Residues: CASSRSQGGNYGYTF.

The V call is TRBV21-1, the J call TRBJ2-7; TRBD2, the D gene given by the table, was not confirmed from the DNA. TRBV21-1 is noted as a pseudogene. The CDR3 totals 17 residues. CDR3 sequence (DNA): TGTGCCAGCAGCAAAGGGGGGAGGGCGGTTGCTAACTACGAGCAGTACTTC. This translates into CASSKGGRAVANYEQYF.

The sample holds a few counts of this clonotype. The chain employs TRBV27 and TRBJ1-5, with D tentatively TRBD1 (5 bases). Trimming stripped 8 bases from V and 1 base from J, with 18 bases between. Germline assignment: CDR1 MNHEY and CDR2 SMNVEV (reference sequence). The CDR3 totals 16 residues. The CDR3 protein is CASRDHPGLSNQPQHF. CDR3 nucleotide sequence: TGTGCCAGCCGAGATCATCCAGGGCTGAGCAATCAGCCCCAGCATTTT.

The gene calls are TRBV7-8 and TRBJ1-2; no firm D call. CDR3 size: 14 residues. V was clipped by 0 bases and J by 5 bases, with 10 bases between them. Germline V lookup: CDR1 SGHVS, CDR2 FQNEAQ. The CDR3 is CASSLARVGYGYTF. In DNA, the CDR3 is TGTGCCAGCAGCTTAGCGAGGGTAGGGTATGGCTACACCTTC.

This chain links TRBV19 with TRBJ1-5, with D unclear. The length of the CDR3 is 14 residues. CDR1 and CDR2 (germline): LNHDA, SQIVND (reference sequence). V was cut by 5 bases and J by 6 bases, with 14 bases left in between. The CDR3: CASSGVAGPQPQHF. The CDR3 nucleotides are TGTGCCAGTAGTGGAGTGGCCGGGCCTCAGCCCCAGCATTTT. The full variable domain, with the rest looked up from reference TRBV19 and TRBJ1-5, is DGGITQSPKYLFRKEGQNVTLSCEQNLNHDAMYWYRQDPGQGLRLIYYSQIVNDFQKGDIAEGYSVSREKKESFPLTVTSAQKNPTAFYLCASSGVAGPQPQHFGDGTRLSIL.

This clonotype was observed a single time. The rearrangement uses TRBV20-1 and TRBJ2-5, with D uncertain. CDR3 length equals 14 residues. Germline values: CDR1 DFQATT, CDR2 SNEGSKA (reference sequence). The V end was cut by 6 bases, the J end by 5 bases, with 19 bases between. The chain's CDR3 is CSAPLQFLGETQYF. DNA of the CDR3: TGCAGTGCCCCCCTGCAGTTTTTGGGGGAGACCCAGTACTTC.

CDR3 amino acids: CSAKHPGQGVSDTQYF. CDR3 nucleotide sequence: TGCAGTGCAAAACACCCGGGACAGGGGGTTTCAGATACGCAGTATTTT. The chain is built from TRBV20-1 and TRBJ2-3; 11 nucleotides align to TRBD1. The CDR3 loop spans 16 amino acids. After removal of 6 bases from V and 4 bases from J, the junction contained 12 bases not matched to a gene. Germline V lookup: CDR1 DFQATT, CDR2 SNEGSKA (reference sequence).

As DNA, the CDR3 is TGTGCCAGTAGTCGGGGACAGGAAAGCATCGAGCAGTACTTC. This gives the protein CASSRGQESIEQYF. This rearrangement joins TRBV19 to TRBJ2-7; 8 bases are a match to TRBD1. Germline lookup yields CDR1 LNHDA and CDR2 SQIVND (reference sequence). V lost 5 bases and J lost 6; bases outside the gene matches: 9. The CDR3 totals 14 residues.

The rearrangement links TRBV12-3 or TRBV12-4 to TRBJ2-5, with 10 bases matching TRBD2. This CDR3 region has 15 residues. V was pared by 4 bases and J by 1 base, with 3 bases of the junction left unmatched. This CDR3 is CASSYRTSGQETQYF. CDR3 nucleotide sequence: TGTGCCAGCAGTTACCGGACTAGCGGCCAAGAGACCCAGTACTTC.

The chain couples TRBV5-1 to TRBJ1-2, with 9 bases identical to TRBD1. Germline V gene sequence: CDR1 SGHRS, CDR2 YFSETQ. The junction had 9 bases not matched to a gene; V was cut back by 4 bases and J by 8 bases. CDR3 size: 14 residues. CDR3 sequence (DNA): TGCGCCAGCAGCCTGGGACAGGGTTTGGACGGCTACACCTTC. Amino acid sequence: CASSLGQGLDGYTF.

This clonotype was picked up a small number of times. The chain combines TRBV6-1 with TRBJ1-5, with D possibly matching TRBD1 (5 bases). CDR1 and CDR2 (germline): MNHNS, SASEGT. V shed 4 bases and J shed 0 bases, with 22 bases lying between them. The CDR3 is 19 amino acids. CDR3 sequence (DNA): TGTGCCAGCAGTGCATTACCGGGACTGCCTCAGGGTAGCAATCAGCCCCAGCATTTT. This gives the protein CASSALPGLPQGSNQPQHF.

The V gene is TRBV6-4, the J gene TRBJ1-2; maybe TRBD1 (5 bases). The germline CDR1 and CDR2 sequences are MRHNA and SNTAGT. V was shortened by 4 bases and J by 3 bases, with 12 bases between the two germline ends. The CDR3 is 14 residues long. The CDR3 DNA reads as TGTGCCAGCAGTGTGGAGGTGGGACACTATGGCTACACCTTC. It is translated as CASSVEVGHYGYTF.

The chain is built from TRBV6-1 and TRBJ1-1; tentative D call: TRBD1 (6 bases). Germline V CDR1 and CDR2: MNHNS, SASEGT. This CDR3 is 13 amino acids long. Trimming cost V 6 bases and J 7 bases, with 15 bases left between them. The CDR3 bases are TGTGCCAGCAGCCAACTAGGGGGGAATGAAGCTTTCTTT. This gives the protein CASSQLGGNEAFF.

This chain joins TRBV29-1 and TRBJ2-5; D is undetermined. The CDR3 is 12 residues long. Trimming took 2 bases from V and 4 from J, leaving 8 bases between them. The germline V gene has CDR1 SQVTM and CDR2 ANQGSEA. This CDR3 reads CSVEQVGETQYF. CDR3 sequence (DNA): TGCAGCGTTGAACAGGTGGGAGAGACCCAGTACTTC.